This paragraph reports one TCR beta chain. The sample is drawn from a study of blood T cell repertoires in COVID-19. Per the authors' pipeline: Reference gene primer amplification yielded estimated nucleated cell counts. Produced via immunoSEQ multiplex PCR; TCRdb's table is partial and in-frame only. The V and J calls and clone size are taken from that table; D and trimming were inferred from the DNA. The table lists about 250,000 clones, roughly 85% of them singletons. The CDR3 covers 16 residues. Germline values: CDR1 SGHTA, CDR2 FQGNSA. J was trimmed by 5 bases and V by 3 bases; bases with no gene match: 10.

The V gene is TRBV7-2, the J gene TRBJ1-1; 9 bases align to TRBD1. Sequencing was performed on peripheral blood. The sequence came from a man in his late teens or twenties with active or convalescent COVID-19. DNA for the CDR3: TGTGCCAGCAGCTTCTACAGGGGGCTGAAAGGAACTGAAGCTTTCTTT. It yields the protein CASSFYRGLKGTEAFF.